Presented here are 17 T cell receptor beta chains from one specimen sequenced in a study of T-cell reconstitution after alpha-beta-depleted transplantation in children. Unique molecular identifiers tagged the TCRbeta library. TCRdb itself ran the PCR reads through MiXCR, one entry per CDR3 protein. The sample yields under 140,000 distinct CDR3 sequences, 10% seen once. The specimen comprised PBMCs from the stem cell graft donor, sampled from the stem cell graft. These receptors were obtained from a human donor who donated a stem cell graft to a child with acute lymphoblastic leukemia.

This clonotype was recorded a few times. The chain links TRBV5-4 to TRBJ2-7; D may be TRBD1 (5 bases). CDR3 length: 16 amino acids. V lost 1 base and J 4 bases, leaving 18 bases between the germline ends. CDR1 and CDR2 from the germline V gene are SGHNT and YYREEE (reference sequence). For the CDR3, the DNA is TGTGCCAGCAGCTTGTACAGACAGACAAAAAAATACGAGCAGTACTTC. Translated: CASSLYRQTKKYEQYF.

This clonotype was seen repeatedly, ten times or more. This chain uses TRBV10-3 with TRBJ2-3; D is possibly TRBD1 (6 bases). The ends were cut back, 7 bases at V and 0 bases at J, with 11 bases in the middle. The germline V gene has CDR1 ENHRY and CDR2 SYGVKD. The CDR3 is 14 residues long. The CDR3 loop is CAITATGSTDTQYF. DNA for the CDR3: TGTGCCATCACTGCGACAGGTAGCACAGATACGCAGTATTTT.

This clonotype was counted many times. The chain combines TRBV11-3 with TRBJ2-2, with TRBD1 as a possible D gene (6 bases). Germline V gives CDR1 SGHNT, CDR2 YENEEA. Trimming pared 1 base from V and 3 bases from J, leaving 12 bases between. The CDR3 totals 16 residues. Written as DNA, the CDR3 is TGTGCCAGCAGCTTAGCCTGGACAGCTCACACCGGGGAGCTGTTTTTT. It codes for CASSLAWTAHTGELFF.

This clonotype occurred many times. This rearrangement joins TRBV18 to TRBJ2-2; D gene unclear. The CDR3 consists of 14 residues. CDR1 and CDR2 (germline): KGHSH, LQKENI. Trimming shortened V by 2 bases and J by 1 base, and 5 bases separated the two germline ends. The CDR3 reads CASSPSQNTGELFF. The CDR3 nucleotides read TGTGCCAGCTCACCATCCCAGAACACCGGGGAGCTGTTTTTT. Variable domain in full (rest from reference TRBV18 and TRBJ2-2): NAGVMQNPRHLVRRRGQEARLRCSPMKGHSHVYWYRQLPEEGLKFMVYLQKENIIDESGMPKERFSAEFPKEGPSILRIQQVVRGDSAAYFCASSPSQNTGELFFGEGSRLTVL.

This clonotype has ten or more counts. The rearrangement links TRBV7-2 to TRBJ2-5; the D is unclear. V dropped 2 bases and J dropped 5 bases, with 12 bases sitting between them. Germline V CDR1 and CDR2: SGHTA, FQGNSA. CDR3 length: 14 residues. The CDR3 protein is CASSLFLPGETQYF. The CDR3 nucleotides read TGTGCCAGCAGCTTATTCCTTCCCGGGGAGACCCAGTACTTC.

In its sample, this clonotype was seen many times. As DNA, the CDR3 is TGTGCCGGCCCCGACAGGGGGAAAAACATTCAGTACTTC. As protein: CAGPDRGKNIQYF. This chain uses TRBV27 with TRBJ2-4; 9 bases line up with TRBD1. Trimming at V came to 11 bases and at J to 4 bases, leaving 6 bases not matched to a gene. This CDR3 is built from 13 residues. CDR1 is MNHEY and CDR2 is SMNVEV in the germline V gene (reference sequence).

This clonotype was observed at least ten times. J is TRBJ2-7 and V is TRBV15; 10 bases align to TRBD1. Germline values: CDR1 LNHNV, CDR2 YYDKDF (reference sequence). The V segment lost 1 base and the J segment 5 bases; nucleotides outside the gene matches: 5. The CDR3 totals 15 residues. CDR3: CATSRGGTGDHEQYF. The CDR3 DNA reads as TGTGCCACCAGCAGAGGGGGGACAGGGGACCACGAGCAGTACTTC.

This clonotype was counted many times. The gene calls are TRBV29-1 and TRBJ1-4, with a weak D call TRBD1 (6 bases). Germline V CDR1 and CDR2: SQVTM, ANQGSEA. V gave up 7 bases and J gave up 7 bases, with 16 bases separating them. This CDR3 region has 13 residues. The CDR3 DNA reads TGCAGCGCCCACGACAGGATCGGTGAAAAACTGTTTTTT. Translation gives CSAHDRIGEKLFF. Drawing the rest from reference TRBV29-1 and TRBJ1-4, the complete variable domain is SAVISQKPSRDICQRGTSLTIQCQVDSQVTMMFWYRQQPGQSLTLIATANQGSEATYESGFVIDKFPISRPNLTFSTLTVSNMSPEDSSIYLCSAHDRIGEKLFFGSGTQLSVL.

Ten or more counts support this clonotype. The gene calls are TRBV6-5 and TRBJ2-7; perhaps TRBD1 as D (5 bases). Germline V gene sequence: CDR1 MNHEY, CDR2 SVGAGI. The CDR3 consists of 12 residues. V was shortened by 3 bases and J by 3 bases, with 6 bases between the two germline ends. CDR3 in DNA: TGTGCCAGCAGTTATGACAGCTACGAGCAGTACTTC. This gives the protein CASSYDSYEQYF.

In its sample, this clonotype was seen many times. The J gene is TRBJ1-5, the V gene TRBV20-1; D may be TRBD1 (5 bases). The CDR3 loop spans 14 amino acids. CDR1 is DFQATT, CDR2 SNEGSKA, per germline (reference sequence). Trimming removed 5 bases from V and 5 bases from J, with 16 bases in between. The CDR3 DNA reads as TGCAGTGCTGGAAAGACAGACAACCATCAGCCCCAGCATTTT. Amino acids: CSAGKTDNHQPQHF.

This clonotype was picked up many times. The V and J genes are TRBV6-5 and TRBJ2-3; D call uncertain. Deletions cut 5 bases from V and 1 base from J, with 1 base between. This CDR3 is 11 amino acids long. Germline lookup yields CDR1 MNHEY and CDR2 SVGAGI. Written as DNA, the CDR3 is TGTGCCAGCAGTCGCACAGATACGCAGTATTTT. Translation: CASSRTDTQYF.

This clonotype appeared many times. The chain employs TRBV14 and TRBJ2-7, with TRBD2 matching over 9 bases. V trimming: 1 base; J trimming: 4 bases; junction bases outside the gene matches: 5. CDR1 SGHDN and CDR2 FVKESK come from the germline V gene. The CDR3 has 15 residues. DNA of the CDR3: TGTGCCAGCAGCCAAGCACTAGCGGGCCGGTACGAGCAGTACTTC. Translated: CASSQALAGRYEQYF.

This clonotype was picked up many times. The chain links TRBV6-5 to TRBJ2-7, with 9 bases identical to TRBD2. V gave up 0 bases and J gave up 5 bases; unmatched junction bases: 11. The CDR3 consists of 17 residues. Germline-derived CDR1 and CDR2 are MNHEY and SVGAGI. DNA of the CDR3: TGTGCCAGCAGTTACTCGGGGGCGGCGGGAGGGCCGGACGAGCAGTACTTC. As protein: CASSYSGAAGGPDEQYF.

This clonotype has at least ten counts. The genes are TRBV25-1 and TRBJ1-3; possibly TRBD1 for D (6 bases). Per germline, CDR1 MGHDK and CDR2 SYGVNS. The CDR3 runs 11 residues. Trimming took 7 bases from V and 8 from J, leaving 9 bases between them. As DNA, the CDR3 is TGTGCCAGCACCCCAGGGGACACCATATATTTT. It codes for CASTPGDTIYF.

This clonotype appeared many times. The chain carries TRBV27 and TRBJ1-6, with D unresolved. The CDR3 length is 14 residues. Germline CDR1 and CDR2: MNHEY and SMNVEV (reference sequence). Deletions cut 3 bases from V and 0 bases from J, with 3 bases between. Here the CDR3 reads CASSFSSYNSPLHF. CDR3 bases: TGTGCCAGCAGTTTCAGCTCCTATAATTCACCCCTCCACTTT.

In its sample, this clonotype was seen many times. The genes are TRBV3-1 and TRBJ2-5, with 8 positions matching TRBD2. This CDR3 is built from 16 residues. Germline assignment: CDR1 LGHDT and CDR2 YNNKEL (reference sequence). J was trimmed by 10 bases and V by 1 base; bases with no gene match: 14. CDR3 DNA sequence: TGTGCCAGCAGCCAAGCCCAGGCGGGACTAGGAGTGAGCCAGTACTTC. Amino acid sequence: CASSQAQAGLGVSQYF.

This clonotype was seen at least ten times. The V and J genes are TRBV20-1 and TRBJ2-7; 7 nucleotides match TRBD2. With 6 bases clipped from V and 2 bases from J, the junction kept 10 bases outside the gene matches. Germline V gene sequence: CDR1 DFQATT, CDR2 SNEGSKA (reference sequence). This CDR3 contains 14 residues. The CDR3 DNA reads as TGCAGTGCCTGGCTTGCGACTAGCCCCTACGAGCAGTACTTC. As protein: CSAWLATSPYEQYF.